Described below is a single T cell receptor (beta chain) sequence and its context. As yet, its antigen is unknown. A junction end diverges from the germline sequence, so it may reflect a read error. This CDR3 has 15 amino acids. These data belong to a study of tumor-infiltrating lymphocytes in primary liver carcinoma. Study in general: Patients comprised men and women whose ages fell between 30 and 69 years. The study obtained roughly 3.5 to 8 million productive TCRbeta reads per sample, similar across tissue types. Study outcomes and limitations: Tumors significantly exceeded blood in top-250-clone fraction (p = 0.039).

Total RNA amounting to 500 ng was the source from which TCR beta cDNA was made with a constant-region primer. The TCR beta library was amplified through three nested multiplex PCR rounds in a modified ARM-PCR procedure. For 10 cycles apiece, the opening two PCR rounds ran with TRBV1-TRBV30 forward primers and a C-beta reverse primer. TCRdb re-derived calls from the multiplex PCR reads in MiXCR, one entry per CDR3 protein. The sample shows about 20,000 distinct CDR3 sequences, roughly 80% of them seen only once. For each extraction, RNA and DNA were obtained together from 20-30 mg of unsorted bulk tissue.

The chain couples TRBV12-3 or TRBV12-4 to TRBJ2-5, with a weak D call TRBD2 (6 bases). The origin of this receptor is a woman in her 30s with primary liver carcinoma and hepatitis B virus infection. Sequenced: liver tumor tissue from sampling region 4. Stated subset: tumor region T4, right-lateral pole. CDR3 sequence (DNA): TGTGCTAGCAGCACGTACCCCGGGAGCGAAGGGACCCAATACTTC. Residues: CASSTYPGSEGTQYF.